The sequence of this T cell receptor beta chain was determined in a study of blood T cell repertoires in COVID-19. Study-wide background: T cells, B-cell-depleted T cells, or PBMCs provided the cDNA or gDNA that served as material.

V shed 6 bases, J shed 7 bases, and the junction held 11 bases outside the gene matches. This CDR3 has 14 amino acids. Germline values: CDR1 MGHDK, CDR2 SYGVNS. Here immunoSEQ multiplex PCR was the method, and the copy in TCRdb shows in-frame clones only, minus some. The sample consists of roughly 400,000 clones, about 88% of them appearing once. The sample taken for sequencing was PBMCs or T cells enriched from blood (not recorded which). This TCR derives from a woman under 30 who had been exposed to COVID-19. V is TRBV25-1 and J is TRBJ1-2, with 7 nucleotides matching TRBD1. The CDR3 DNA reads as TGTGCCAGCAGGCGACAGGGAGCCCATAGTGGCTACACCTTC. It translates to CASRRQGAHSGYTF.